This T cell receptor beta chain was recovered during a study of identical twins' blood T cells. Looking at the study overall: Roughly 6 alpha and about six beta libraries together yielded tens of millions of reads.

All three twin pairs grew up together with likely shared infections and vaccines. There are many counts of this clonotype. Its specificity is unknown. Study observations and caveats: Twins shared about as many clonotypes as their cloneset sizes predicted.

Via MiXCR, TCRdb re-called the 5' RACE reads, giving one row per CDR3 protein. The sample has 350,000 to 450,000 distinct CDR3 sequences, over 25% seen once. The TCR comes from a woman aged 18-55 years in good health. The specimen sequenced was PBMCs.

DNA of the CDR3: TGTGCCAGCAGTTTCTCTTATCTGGAGCAGTACTTC. It translates to CASSFSYLEQYF. This rearrangement joins TRBV12-3 or TRBV12-4 to TRBJ2-7, with no clear D. This CDR3 is 12 amino acids long. V was clipped by 3 bases and J by 7 bases, with 10 bases between them.